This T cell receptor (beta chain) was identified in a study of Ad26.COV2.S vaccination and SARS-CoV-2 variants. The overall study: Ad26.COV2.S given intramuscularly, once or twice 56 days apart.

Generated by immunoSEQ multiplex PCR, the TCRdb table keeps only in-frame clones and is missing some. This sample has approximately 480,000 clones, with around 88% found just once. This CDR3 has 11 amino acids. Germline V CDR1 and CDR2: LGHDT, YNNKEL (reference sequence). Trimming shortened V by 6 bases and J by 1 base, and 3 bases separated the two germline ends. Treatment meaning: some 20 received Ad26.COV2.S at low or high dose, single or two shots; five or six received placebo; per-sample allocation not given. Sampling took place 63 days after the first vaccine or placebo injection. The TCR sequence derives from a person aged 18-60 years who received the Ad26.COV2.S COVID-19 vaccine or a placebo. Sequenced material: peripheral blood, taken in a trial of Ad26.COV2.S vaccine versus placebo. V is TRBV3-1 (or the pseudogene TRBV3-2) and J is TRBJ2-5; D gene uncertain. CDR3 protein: CASRPQETQYF. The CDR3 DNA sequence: TGTGCCAGCAGGCCCCAAGAGACCCAGTACTTC.